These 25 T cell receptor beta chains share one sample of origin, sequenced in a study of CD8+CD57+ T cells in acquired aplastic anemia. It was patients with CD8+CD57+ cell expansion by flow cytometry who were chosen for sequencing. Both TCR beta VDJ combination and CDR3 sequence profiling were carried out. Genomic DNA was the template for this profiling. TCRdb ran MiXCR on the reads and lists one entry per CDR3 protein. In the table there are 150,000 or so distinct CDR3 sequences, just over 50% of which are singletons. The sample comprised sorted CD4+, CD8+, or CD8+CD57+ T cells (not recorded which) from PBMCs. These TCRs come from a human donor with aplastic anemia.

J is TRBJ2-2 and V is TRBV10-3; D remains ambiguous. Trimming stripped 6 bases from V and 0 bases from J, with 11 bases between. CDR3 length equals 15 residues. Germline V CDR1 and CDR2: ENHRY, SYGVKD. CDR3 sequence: CAIRVDAANTGELFF. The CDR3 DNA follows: TGTGCCATCAGGGTAGACGCCGCGAACACCGGGGAGCTGTTTTTT.

CDR3 nucleotides: TGTGCCAGCAGCTTGGAGGCAGGGTCTGGCTACACCTTC. Its translation: CASSLEAGSGYTF. This chain connects TRBV7-9 to TRBJ1-2, with a possible D match to TRBD1 (5 bases). CDR3 length: 13 amino acids. V was cut by 3 bases and J by 7 bases, with 12 bases left in between. Germline lookup yields CDR1 SEHNR and CDR2 FQNEAQ (reference sequence).

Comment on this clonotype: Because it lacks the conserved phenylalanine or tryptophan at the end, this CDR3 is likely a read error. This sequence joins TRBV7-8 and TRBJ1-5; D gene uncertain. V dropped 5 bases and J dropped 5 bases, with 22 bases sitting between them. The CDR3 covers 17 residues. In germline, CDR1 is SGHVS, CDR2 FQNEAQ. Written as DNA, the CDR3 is TGTGCCAGCAGCGACACCGGTGGCGGCGGAGCCTATCAGCCCCAGCATCTT. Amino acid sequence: CASSDTGGGGAYQPQHL.

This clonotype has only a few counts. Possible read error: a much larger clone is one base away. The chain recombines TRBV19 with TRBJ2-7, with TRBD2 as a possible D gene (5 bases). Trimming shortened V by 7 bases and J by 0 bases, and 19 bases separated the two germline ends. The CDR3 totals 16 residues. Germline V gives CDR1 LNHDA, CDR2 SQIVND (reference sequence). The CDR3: CASTPSSGSSSYEQYF. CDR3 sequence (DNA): TGTGCCAGTACCCCCTCATCGGGGTCCAGCTCCTACGAGCAGTACTTC.

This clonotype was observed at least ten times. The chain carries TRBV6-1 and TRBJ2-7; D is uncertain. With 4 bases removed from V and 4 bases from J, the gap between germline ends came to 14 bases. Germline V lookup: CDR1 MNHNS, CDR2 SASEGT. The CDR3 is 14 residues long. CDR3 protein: CASSAGLYLYEQYF. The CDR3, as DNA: TGTGCCAGCAGTGCTGGGCTGTACCTTTACGAGCAGTACTTC.

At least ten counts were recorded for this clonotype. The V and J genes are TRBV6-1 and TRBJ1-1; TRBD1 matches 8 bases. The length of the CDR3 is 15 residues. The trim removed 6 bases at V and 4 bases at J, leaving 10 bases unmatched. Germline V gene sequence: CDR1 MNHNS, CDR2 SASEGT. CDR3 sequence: CASSPDTGGGTEAFF. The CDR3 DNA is TGTGCCAGCAGCCCGGATACAGGGGGAGGCACTGAAGCTTTCTTT.

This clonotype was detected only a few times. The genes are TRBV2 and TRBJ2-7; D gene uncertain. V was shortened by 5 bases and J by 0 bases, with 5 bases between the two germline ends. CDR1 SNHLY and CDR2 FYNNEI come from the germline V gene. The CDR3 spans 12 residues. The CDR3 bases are TGTGCCAGCAGTAGCGACTCCTACGAGCAGTACTTC. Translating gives CASSSDSYEQYF.

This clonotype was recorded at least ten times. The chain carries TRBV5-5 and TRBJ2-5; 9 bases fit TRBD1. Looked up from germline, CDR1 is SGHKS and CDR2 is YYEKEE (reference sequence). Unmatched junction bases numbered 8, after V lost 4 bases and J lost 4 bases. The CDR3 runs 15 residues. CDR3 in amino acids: CASSQGQGVTETQYF. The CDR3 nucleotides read TGTGCCAGCAGCCAGGGACAGGGAGTGACAGAGACCCAGTACTTC.

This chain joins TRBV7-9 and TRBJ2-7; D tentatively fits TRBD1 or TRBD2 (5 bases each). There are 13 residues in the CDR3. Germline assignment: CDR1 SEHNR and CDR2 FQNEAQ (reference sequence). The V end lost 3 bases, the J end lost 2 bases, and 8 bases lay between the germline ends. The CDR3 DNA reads TGTGCCAGCAGCTTCGGGGACCCCTACGAGCAGTACTTC. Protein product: CASSFGDPYEQYF.

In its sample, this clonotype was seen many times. The CDR3 protein is CASSQIGTLEGNTEAFF. In DNA form, the CDR3 reads TGTGCCAGCAGCCAGATAGGGACCCTAGAGGGGAACACTGAAGCTTTCTTT. J is TRBJ1-1 and V is TRBV11-1; maybe TRBD1 (5 bases). Germline CDR1 and CDR2: SGHAT and FQDESV (reference sequence). This CDR3 is built from 17 residues. The V gene lost 5 bases and the J gene lost 1 base, with 20 bases spanning the gap.

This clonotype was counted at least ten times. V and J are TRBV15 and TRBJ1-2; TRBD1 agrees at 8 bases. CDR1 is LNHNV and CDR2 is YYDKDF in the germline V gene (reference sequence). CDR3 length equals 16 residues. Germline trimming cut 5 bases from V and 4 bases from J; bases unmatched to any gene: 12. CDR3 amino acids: CATSADQGARVYGYTF. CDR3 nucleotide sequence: TGTGCCACCAGCGCAGATCAGGGGGCGCGTGTCTATGGCTACACCTTC.

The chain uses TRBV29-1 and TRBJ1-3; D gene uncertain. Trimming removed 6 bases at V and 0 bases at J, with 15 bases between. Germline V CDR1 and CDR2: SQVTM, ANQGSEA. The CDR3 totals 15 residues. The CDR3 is CSVDPSRNSGNTIYF. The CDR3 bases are TGCAGCGTGGACCCTTCGAGAAACTCTGGAAACACCATATATTTT.

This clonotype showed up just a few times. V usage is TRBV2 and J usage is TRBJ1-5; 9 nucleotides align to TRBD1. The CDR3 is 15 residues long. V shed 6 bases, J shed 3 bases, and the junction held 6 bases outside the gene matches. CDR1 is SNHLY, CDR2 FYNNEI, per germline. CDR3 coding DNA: TGTGCCAGCAGGTCGACAGGGGGTGACAATCAGCCCCAGCATTTT. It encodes CASRSTGGDNQPQHF.

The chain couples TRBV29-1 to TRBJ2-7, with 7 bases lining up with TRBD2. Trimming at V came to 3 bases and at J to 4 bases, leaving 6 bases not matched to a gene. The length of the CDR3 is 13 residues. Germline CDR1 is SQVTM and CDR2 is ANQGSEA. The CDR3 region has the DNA TGCAGCGTTGATGCGGGAGTGGGATACGAGCAGTACTTC. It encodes CSVDAGVGYEQYF.

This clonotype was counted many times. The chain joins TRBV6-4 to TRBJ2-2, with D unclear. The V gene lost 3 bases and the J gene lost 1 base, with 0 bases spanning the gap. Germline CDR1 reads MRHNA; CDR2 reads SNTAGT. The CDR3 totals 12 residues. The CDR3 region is CASSENTGELFF. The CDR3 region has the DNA TGTGCCAGCAGTGAGAACACCGGGGAGCTGTTTTTT.

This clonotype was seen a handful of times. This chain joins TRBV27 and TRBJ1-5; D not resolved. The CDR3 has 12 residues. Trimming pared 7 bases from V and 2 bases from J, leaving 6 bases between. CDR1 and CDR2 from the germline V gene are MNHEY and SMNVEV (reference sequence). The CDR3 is CASTSGNQPQHF. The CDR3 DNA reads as TGTGCCAGCACTTCGGGCAATCAGCCCCAGCATTTT.

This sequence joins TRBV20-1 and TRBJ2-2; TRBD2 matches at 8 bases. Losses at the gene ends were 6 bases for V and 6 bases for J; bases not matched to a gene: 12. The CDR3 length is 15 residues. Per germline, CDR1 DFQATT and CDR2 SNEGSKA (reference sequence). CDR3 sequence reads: CSAGTSGLIAGELFF. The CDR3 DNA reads TGCAGTGCGGGGACTAGTGGGCTAATTGCCGGGGAGCTGTTTTTT.

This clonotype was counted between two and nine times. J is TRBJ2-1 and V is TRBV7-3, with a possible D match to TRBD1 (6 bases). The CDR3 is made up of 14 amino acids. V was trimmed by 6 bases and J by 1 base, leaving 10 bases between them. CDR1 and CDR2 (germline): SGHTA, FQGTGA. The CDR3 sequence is CASRAGVSYNEQFF. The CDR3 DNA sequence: TGTGCCAGCAGGGCAGGGGTTTCCTACAATGAGCAGTTCTTC. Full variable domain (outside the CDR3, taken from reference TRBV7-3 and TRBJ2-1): GAGVSQTPSNKVTEKGKYVELRCDPISGHTALYWYRQSLGQGPEFLIYFQGTGAADDSGLPNDRFFAVRPEGSVSTLKIQRTERGDSAVYLCASRAGVSYNEQFFGPGTRLTVL.

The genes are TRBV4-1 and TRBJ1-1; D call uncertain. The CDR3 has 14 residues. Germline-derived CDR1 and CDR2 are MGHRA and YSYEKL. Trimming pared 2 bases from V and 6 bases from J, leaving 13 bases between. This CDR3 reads CASSQPTVKPEAFF. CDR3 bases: TGCGCCAGCAGCCAACCAACAGTTAAGCCTGAAGCTTTCTTT.

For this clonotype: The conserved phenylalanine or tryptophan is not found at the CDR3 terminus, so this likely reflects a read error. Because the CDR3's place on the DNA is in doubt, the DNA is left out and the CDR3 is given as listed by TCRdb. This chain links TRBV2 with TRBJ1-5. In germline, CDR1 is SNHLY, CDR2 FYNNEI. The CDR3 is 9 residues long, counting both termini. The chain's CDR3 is CASRPSLAV.

CDR3 sequence: CSARLAGGGETQYF. CDR3 DNA sequence: TGCAGTGCTAGACTAGCGGGGGGAGGTGAGACCCAGTACTTC. The chain links TRBV20-1 to TRBJ2-5, with 11 bases that match TRBD2. This CDR3 comprises 14 residues. The V gene's germline CDR1 is DFQATT and CDR2 SNEGSKA (reference sequence). J was trimmed by 5 bases and V by 2 bases; bases with no gene match: 4.

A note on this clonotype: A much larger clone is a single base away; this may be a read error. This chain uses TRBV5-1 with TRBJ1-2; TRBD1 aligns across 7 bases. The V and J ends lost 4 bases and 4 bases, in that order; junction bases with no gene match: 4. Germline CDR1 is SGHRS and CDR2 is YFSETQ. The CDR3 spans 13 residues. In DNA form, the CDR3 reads TGCGCCAGCAGCCCGGGACAGCTCTATGGCTACACCTTC. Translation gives CASSPGQLYGYTF. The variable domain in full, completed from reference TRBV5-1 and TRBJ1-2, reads KAGVTQTPRYLIKTRGQQVTLSCSPISGHRSVSWYQQTPGQGLQFLFEYFSETQRNKGNFPGRFSGRQFSNSRSEMNVSTLELGDSALYLCASSPGQLYGYTFGSGTRLTVV.

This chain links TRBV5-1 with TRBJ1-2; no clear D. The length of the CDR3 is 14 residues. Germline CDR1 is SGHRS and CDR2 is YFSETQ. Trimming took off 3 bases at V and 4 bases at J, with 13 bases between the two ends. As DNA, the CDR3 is TGCGCCAGCAGCTGGACCCAGAAGGGCTATGGCTACACCTTC. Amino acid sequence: CASSWTQKGYGYTF.

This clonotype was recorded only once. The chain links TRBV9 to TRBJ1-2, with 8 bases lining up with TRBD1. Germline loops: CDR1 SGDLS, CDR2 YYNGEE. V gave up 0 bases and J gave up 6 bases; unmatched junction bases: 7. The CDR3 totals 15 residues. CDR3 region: CASSVGRGLGDGYTF. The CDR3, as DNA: TGTGCCAGCAGCGTAGGCAGGGGGCTCGGCGATGGCTACACCTTC. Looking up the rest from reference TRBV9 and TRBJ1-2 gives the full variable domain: DSGVTQTPKHLITATGQRVTLRCSPRSGDLSVYWYQQSLDQGLQFLIQYYNGEERAKGNILERFSAQQFPDLHSELNLSSLELGDSALYFCASSVGRGLGDGYTFGSGTRLTVV.

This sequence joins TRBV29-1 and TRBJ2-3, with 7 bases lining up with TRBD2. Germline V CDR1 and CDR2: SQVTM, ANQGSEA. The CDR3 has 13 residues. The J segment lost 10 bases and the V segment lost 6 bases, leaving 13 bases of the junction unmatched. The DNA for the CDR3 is TGCAGCGTGCGCGTGTCGACGGGGGGATCGCAGTATTTT. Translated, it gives CSVRVSTGGSQYF.